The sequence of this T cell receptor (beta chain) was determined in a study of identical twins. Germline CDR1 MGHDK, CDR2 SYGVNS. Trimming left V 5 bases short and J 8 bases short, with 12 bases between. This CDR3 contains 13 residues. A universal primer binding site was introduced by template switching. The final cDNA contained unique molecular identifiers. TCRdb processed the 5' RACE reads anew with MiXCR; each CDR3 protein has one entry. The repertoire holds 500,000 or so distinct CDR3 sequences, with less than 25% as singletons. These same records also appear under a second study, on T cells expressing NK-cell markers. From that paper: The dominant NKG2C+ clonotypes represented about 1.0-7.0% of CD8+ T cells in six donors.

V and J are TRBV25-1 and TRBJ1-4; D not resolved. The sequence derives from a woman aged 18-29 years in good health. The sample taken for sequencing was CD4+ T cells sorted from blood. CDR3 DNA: TGTGCCAGCAGTATCCGACCGACGGAAAAACTGTTTTTT. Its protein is CASSIRPTEKLFF.